The entry that follows covers one T cell receptor beta chain sequence. Looked up from germline, CDR1 is MDHEN and CDR2 is SYDVKM. V dropped 5 bases and J dropped 4 bases, with 6 bases sitting between them. CDR3 length equals 12 residues. This specimen belongs to a study of blood T cell repertoires in COVID-19. Study at large: From T cells, B-cell-depleted T cells, or PBMCs came the material, which was cDNA or gDNA.

Before being deemed recovered, Cohort 3 donors had two negative PCRs, clearance, or symptom resolution. Libraries were prepared by immunoSEQ multiplex PCR; TCRdb keeps only in-frame clonotypes and omits some of them. The table includes about 310,000 clones, roughly 90% detected once. The chain carries TRBV28 and TRBJ2-1; D uncertain. This sequence was found in a woman younger than 35 who had recovered from COVID-19. The sequenced material came from PBMCs or T cells enriched from blood (not recorded which). Here the CDR3 reads CASSPKYNEQFF. For the CDR3, the DNA is TGTGCCAGCAGTCCCAAATACAATGAGCAGTTCTTC.